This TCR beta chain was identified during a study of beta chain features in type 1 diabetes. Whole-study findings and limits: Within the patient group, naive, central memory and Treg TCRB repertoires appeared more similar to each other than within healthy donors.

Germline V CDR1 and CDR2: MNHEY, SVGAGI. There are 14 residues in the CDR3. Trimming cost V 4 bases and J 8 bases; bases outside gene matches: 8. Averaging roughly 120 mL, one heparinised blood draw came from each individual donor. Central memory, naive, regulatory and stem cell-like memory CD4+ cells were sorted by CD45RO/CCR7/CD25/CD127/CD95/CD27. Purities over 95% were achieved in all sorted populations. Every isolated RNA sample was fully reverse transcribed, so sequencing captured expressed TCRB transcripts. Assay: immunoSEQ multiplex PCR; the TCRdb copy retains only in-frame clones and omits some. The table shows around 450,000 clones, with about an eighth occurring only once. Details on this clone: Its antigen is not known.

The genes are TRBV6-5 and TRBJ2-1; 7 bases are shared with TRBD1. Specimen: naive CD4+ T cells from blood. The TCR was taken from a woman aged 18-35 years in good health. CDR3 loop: CASSFGRGSDEQFF. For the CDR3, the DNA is TGTGCCAGCAGTTTCGGCAGGGGGAGCGATGAGCAGTTCTTC.